These T cell receptor beta chains were read from a single sample in a study of beta chain features in type 1 diabetes. Measured with immunoSEQ multiplex PCR; TCRdb has only the in-frame clones, and not every one. The sample lists about 300,000 clones; around an eighth were seen once. Material for sequencing was naive CD4+ T cells from blood. These TCRs come from a woman aged 18-30 years with type 1 diabetes. The CDR3 runs from the conserved cysteine through the conserved F or W.

TRBV4-2	TRBJ1-1	CASSQEPGRTEAFF
TRBV28	TRBJ1-4	CASSQRTGNYEKLFF
TRBV6-5	TRBJ2-7	CASSRYTQGAYEQYF
TRBV7-2	TRBJ1-4	CASRNRVTANEKLFF
TRBV9	TRBJ2-2	CASSLRPTPGELFF
TRBV29-1	TRBJ1-5	CSVSTGTGANSNQPQHF
TRBV5-4	TRBJ2-3	CASSLTSGIGTQYF
TRBV18	TRBJ2-5	CASSPRFASGASSQETQYF
TRBV7-9	TRBJ1-4	CASSSREPNEKLFF
TRBV14	TRBJ2-3	CASSQDNQGQFRTDTQYF
TRBV19	TRBJ1-2	CASRRTETANYGYTF
TRBV2	TRBJ2-1	CASTGAGGIQFF
TRBV30	TRBJ1-1	CAWSLTGSTEAFF
TRBV4-1	TRBJ1-1	CASSQARQGARAFF
TRBV5-1	TRBJ1-1	CASREWGQGEAFF
TRBV25-1	TRBJ2-5	CASSVSGIWQETQYF
TRBV28	TRBJ2-7	CASSQTGLPSEQYF
TRBV5-1	TRBJ1-2	CASSSTGDSPRGYTF
TRBV18	TRBJ2-2	CASSPQDTAGTGELFF
TRBV2	TRBJ2-1	CASSSKGIAGYNEQFF
TRBV28	TRBJ2-1	CASSLWGGSRNEQFF
TRBV29-1	TRBJ2-5	CSAPLPLQETQYF
TRBV28	TRBJ2-1	CASSLTSGPYNEQFF